The 3 T cell receptor beta chains reported below all come from one sample, sequenced in a study of Graves' ophthalmopathy and Graves' hyperthyroidism. Amplified TCR beta CDR3 regions were obtained using RNA transcripts as template. The first-round RT-PCR employed HTBI primers together with the Qiagen OneStep RT-PCR kit. A multiplex PCR was then performed as the second round. TCRdb re-analysed the multiplex PCR reads in MiXCR, keeping a single row per CDR3 protein. Altogether 660,000 or so distinct CDR3 sequences are present, over 40% being singletons, with the ten largest covering roughly 3%. Material: peripheral blood. These receptors came from an adult man with Graves' ophthalmopathy.

A note on this clonotype: One base away lies a much larger clone, so this may be a sequencing read error. The rearrangement uses TRBV7-9 and TRBJ2-7, with unresolved D. The CDR3 consists of 12 residues. Germline CDR1 reads SEHNR; CDR2 reads FQNEAQ (reference sequence). The CDR3 protein is CVSSSLSYEQYF. Written as DNA, the CDR3 is TGTGTCAGCAGCTCCCTCTCCTACGAGCAGTACTTC.

V is TRBV29-1 and J is TRBJ1-2, with unresolved D. This CDR3 has 13 residues. Germline CDR1 SQVTM, CDR2 ANQGSEA. V lost 4 bases and J 0 bases, leaving 9 bases between the germline ends. The CDR3 reads CSVVVRANYGYTF. Here the CDR3 DNA reads TGCAGCGTTGTGGTCCGAGCTAACTATGGCTACACCTTC.

J is TRBJ1-2 and V is TRBV15, with 9 bases matching TRBD1. This CDR3 is built from 15 residues. In germline, CDR1 is LNHNV, CDR2 YYDKDF (reference sequence). V gave up 2 bases and J gave up 2 bases; unmatched junction bases: 3. The CDR3 DNA follows: TGTGCCACCAGCAGACGACAGGGGGTAAACTATGGCTACACCTTC. Encoded protein: CATSRRQGVNYGYTF.